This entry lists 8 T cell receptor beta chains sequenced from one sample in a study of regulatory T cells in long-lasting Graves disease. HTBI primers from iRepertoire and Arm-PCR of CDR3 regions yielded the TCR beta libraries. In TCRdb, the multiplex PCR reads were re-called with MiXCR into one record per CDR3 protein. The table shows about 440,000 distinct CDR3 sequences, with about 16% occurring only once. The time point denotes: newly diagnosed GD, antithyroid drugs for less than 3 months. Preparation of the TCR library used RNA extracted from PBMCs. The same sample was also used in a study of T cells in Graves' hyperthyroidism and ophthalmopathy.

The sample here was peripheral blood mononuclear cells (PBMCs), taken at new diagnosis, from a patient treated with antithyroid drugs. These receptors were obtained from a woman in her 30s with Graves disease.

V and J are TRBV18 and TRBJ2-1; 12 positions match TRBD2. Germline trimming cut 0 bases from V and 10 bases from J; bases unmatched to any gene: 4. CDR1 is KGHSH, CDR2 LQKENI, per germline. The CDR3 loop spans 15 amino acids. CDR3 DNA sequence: TGTGCCAGCTCACCACCGACTAGCGGGAGCCGAGAGCAGTTCTTC. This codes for CASSPPTSGSREQFF.

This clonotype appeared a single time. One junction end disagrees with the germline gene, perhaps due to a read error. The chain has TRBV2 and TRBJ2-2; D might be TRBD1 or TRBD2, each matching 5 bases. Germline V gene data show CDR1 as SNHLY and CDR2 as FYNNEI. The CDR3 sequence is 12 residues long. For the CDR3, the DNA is TGTGCCAGCGGGGGATACACCGGGGAGCTGTCTTTT. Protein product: CASGGYTGELSF.

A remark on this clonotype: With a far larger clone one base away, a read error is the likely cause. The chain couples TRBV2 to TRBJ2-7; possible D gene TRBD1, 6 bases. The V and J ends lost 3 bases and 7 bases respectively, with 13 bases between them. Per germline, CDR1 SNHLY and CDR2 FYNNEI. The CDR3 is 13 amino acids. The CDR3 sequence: CASSDVRGDEQYF. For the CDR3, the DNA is TGTGCCAGCAGTGACGTCAGGGGTGATGAGCAGTACTTC.

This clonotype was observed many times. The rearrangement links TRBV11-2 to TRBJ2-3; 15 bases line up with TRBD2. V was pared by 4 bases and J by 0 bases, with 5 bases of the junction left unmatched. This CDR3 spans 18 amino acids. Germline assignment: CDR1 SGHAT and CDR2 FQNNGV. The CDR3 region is CASSSGLAGGGSTDTQYF. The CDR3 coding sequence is TGTGCCAGCAGCTCGGGACTAGCGGGAGGAGGGAGCACAGATACGCAGTATTTT.

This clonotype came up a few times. In nucleotides, the CDR3 is TGTGCCAGCAGCCAAGATCGGACTAGCGGTTTCACAGATACGCAGTATTTT. Translating gives CASSQDRTSGFTDTQYF. The chain recombines TRBV4-2 with TRBJ2-3; TRBD2 agrees at 10 bases. The CDR3 is made up of 17 amino acids. Trimming removed 0 bases from V and 2 bases from J; junction bases left unmatched: 5. The germline gives CDR1 LGHNA, CDR2 YNFKEQ.

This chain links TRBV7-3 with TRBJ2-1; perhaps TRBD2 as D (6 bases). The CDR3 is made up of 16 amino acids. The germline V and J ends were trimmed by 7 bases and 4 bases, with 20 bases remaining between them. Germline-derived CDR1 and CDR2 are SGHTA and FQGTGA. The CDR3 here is CASNIPRGWIYNEQFF. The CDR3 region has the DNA TGTGCCAGCAACATCCCTCGGGGGTGGATATACAATGAGCAGTTCTTC.

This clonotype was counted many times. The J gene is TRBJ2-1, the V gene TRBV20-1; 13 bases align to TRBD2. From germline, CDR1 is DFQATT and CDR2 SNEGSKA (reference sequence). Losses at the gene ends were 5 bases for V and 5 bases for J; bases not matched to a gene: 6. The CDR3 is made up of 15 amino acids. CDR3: CSARLTSGRDNEQFF. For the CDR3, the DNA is TGCAGTGCTCGCCTAACTAGCGGGAGGGACAATGAGCAGTTCTTC.

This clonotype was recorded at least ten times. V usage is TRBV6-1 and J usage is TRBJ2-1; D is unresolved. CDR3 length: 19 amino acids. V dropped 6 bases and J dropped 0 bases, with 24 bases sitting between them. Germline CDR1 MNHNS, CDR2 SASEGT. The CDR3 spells CASRPLGRTWMSSYNEQFF. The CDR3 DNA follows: TGTGCCAGCAGGCCCCTCGGGCGGACCTGGATGAGCTCCTACAATGAGCAGTTCTTC.